These 23 T cell receptor beta chains came from one sample sequenced in a study of vaccination and CD4 T cells after COVID-19. These receptors lack a known antigen. The treatment: approximately nine-day PBMC culture with coronavirus spike peptide pools or control peptides (ViraFEST assay). Sequenced with the Oncomine TCR Beta short-read assay was DNA taken from cultured CD4+ T cells. TCRdb analysed the PCR reads with MiXCR anew, one entry per CDR3 protein. The sample lists about 20,000 distinct CDR3 sequences; 54% were seen once. The material sequenced was CD4+ T cells from blood, cultured in vitro. Every receptor here comes from a human donor who had recovered from COVID-19.

V and J are TRBV20-1 and TRBJ1-1; D is unresolved. Germline CDR1 reads DFQATT; CDR2 reads SNEGSKA (reference sequence). Trimming left V 3 bases short and J 0 bases short, with 11 bases between. This CDR3 has 14 residues. The CDR3 coding sequence is TGCAGTGCTAGTACACGTTTAATGAACACTGAAGCTTTCTTT. It encodes CSASTRLMNTEAFF.

The genes are TRBV7-9 and TRBJ1-3; no clear D gene. V lost 1 base, J lost 8 bases, and 6 bases lay in between. Germline CDR1 and CDR2: SEHNR and FQNEAQ (reference sequence). CDR3 length: 12 residues. CDR3 amino acids: CASSLEADTIYF. CDR3 sequence (DNA): TGTGCCAGCAGCTTAGAAGCTGACACCATATATTTT.

This chain joins TRBV6-5 and TRBJ2-2; TRBD1 matches at 9 bases. CDR1 is MNHEY and CDR2 is SVGAGI in the germline V gene. With V trimmed by 2 bases and J by 5 bases, 3 bases remained unmatched. The CDR3 contains 15 residues. The CDR3 nucleotides read TGTGCCAGCAGTTACCGGGACAGGGATACCGGGGAGCTGTTTTTT. The encoded protein is CASSYRDRDTGELFF.

V usage is TRBV10-1 and J usage is TRBJ2-7; 7 bases align to TRBD2. CDR3 length: 13 residues. The J segment lost 0 bases and the V segment lost 6 bases, leaving 2 bases of the junction unmatched. CDR1 and CDR2 from the germline V gene are WNHNN and SYGVQD (reference sequence). CDR3 nucleotides: TGCGCCAGCAGCGGCGGGGGCTCCTACGAGCAGTACTTC. Encoded protein: CASSGGGSYEQYF.

The chain recombines TRBV6-2 or TRBV6-3 with TRBJ2-7, with D possibly matching TRBD2 (6 bases). The CDR3 loop spans 15 amino acids. The germline gives CDR1 MNHEY, CDR2 SVGEGT. Trimming shortened V by 7 bases and J by 3 bases, and 19 bases separated the two germline ends. CDR3 DNA: TGTGCCAGCACCAGGAAAGGGGACTCCCTCTACGAGCAGTACTTC. It translates to CASTRKGDSLYEQYF.

Only a few counts were recorded for this clonotype. J is TRBJ2-6 and V is TRBV5-1, with 7 bases fitting TRBD2. The J segment lost 0 bases and the V segment lost 0 bases, leaving 6 bases of the junction unmatched. CDR3 size: 18 residues. Germline lookup yields CDR1 SGHRS and CDR2 YFSETQ. The CDR3 protein is CASSLVGLGFSGANVLTF. CDR3 bases: TGCGCCAGCAGCTTGGTTGGACTAGGGTTCTCTGGGGCCAACGTCCTGACTTTC.

V and J are TRBV4-2 and TRBJ1-5; D not resolved. The CDR3 is 14 amino acids. CDR1 is LGHNA and CDR2 is YNFKEQ in the germline V gene. Trimming cost V 4 bases and J 6 bases, with 13 bases left between them. This CDR3 is CASSPAFDGQPQHF. As DNA, the CDR3 is TGTGCCAGCAGCCCAGCCTTCGACGGTCAGCCCCAGCATTTT.

V gene TRBV12-3 or TRBV12-4 combines with J gene TRBJ1-5; no firm D call. The germline V and J ends were trimmed by 6 bases and 6 bases, with 12 bases remaining between them. CDR3 length equals 13 residues. The CDR3 region has the DNA TGTGCCAGCAGCCCGGGGATGGCTCAGCCCCAGCATTTT. Translating it yields CASSPGMAQPQHF.

The rearrangement uses TRBV20-1 and TRBJ2-3; the D is unclear. Deletions cut 0 bases from V and 5 bases from J, with 6 bases between. The germline V gene has CDR1 DFQATT and CDR2 SNEGSKA (reference sequence). The CDR3 extends over 12 amino acids. For the CDR3, the DNA is TGCAGTGCTAGAGATGGGCGAGATACGCAGTATTTT. Its protein product is CSARDGRDTQYF.

The CDR3 coding sequence is TGCGCCAGCAGCCCAAAAGGTGGGGTTGGGGAGACCCAGTACTTC. This translates into CASSPKGGVGETQYF. The genes are TRBV5-1 and TRBJ2-5, with D unresolved. The CDR3 sequence is 15 residues long. CDR1 is SGHRS, CDR2 YFSETQ, per germline. Trimming removed 4 bases from V and 5 bases from J, with 18 bases in between. Drawing the rest from reference TRBV5-1 and TRBJ2-5, the complete variable domain is KAGVTQTPRYLIKTRGQQVTLSCSPISGHRSVSWYQQTPGQGLQFLFEYFSETQRNKGNFPGRFSGRQFSNSRSEMNVSTLELGDSALYLCASSPKGGVGETQYFGPGTRLLVL.

The chain links TRBV7-2 to TRBJ2-3; no firm D call. Per the germline V gene, CDR1 is SGHTA and CDR2 is FQGNSA. The length of the CDR3 is 11 residues. Deletions cut 5 bases from V and 4 bases from J, with 4 bases between. CDR3 region: CASSLSDTQYF. The CDR3, as DNA: TGTGCCAGCAGCCTCTCAGATACGCAGTATTTT.

The J gene is TRBJ2-2, the V gene TRBV6-2 or TRBV6-3, with D perhaps being TRBD1 or TRBD2 (5 bases each). V lost 8 bases, J lost 1 base, and 20 bases lay in between. There are 17 residues in the CDR3. Germline CDR1 and CDR2: MNHEY and SVGEGT. In nucleotides, the CDR3 is TGTGCCAGCCCTCGGGGCCTTGTTCTAAAGAACACCGGGGAGCTGTTTTTT. Encoded protein: CASPRGLVLKNTGELFF.

CDR3 protein: CASRLGQLSPLHF. In DNA, the CDR3 is TGTGCCAGCAGATTAGGACAGCTCTCACCCCTCCACTTT. This chain connects TRBV6-1 to TRBJ1-6; maybe TRBD1 (6 bases). The V and J ends lost 6 bases and 10 bases respectively, with 13 bases between them. The CDR3 has 13 amino acids. Germline V CDR1 and CDR2: MNHNS, SASEGT.

The chain joins TRBV7-2 to TRBJ2-5; D is perhaps TRBD2 (7 bases). Per germline, CDR1 SGHTA and CDR2 FQGNSA. The CDR3 contains 16 residues. Trimming left V 1 base short and J 4 bases short, with 16 bases between. The CDR3 DNA reads TGTGCCAGCAGCTTAGGGCTGCGGGGGCGCGGAGAGACCCAGTACTTC. Residues: CASSLGLRGRGETQYF. The full variable domain, with the rest looked up from reference TRBV7-2 and TRBJ2-5, is GAGVSQSPSNKVTEKGKDVELRCDPISGHTALYWYRQSLGQGLEFLIYFQGNSAPDKSGLPSDRFSAERTGGSVSTLTIQRTQQEDSAVYLCASSLGLRGRGETQYFGPGTRLLVL.

The gene calls are TRBV2 and TRBJ1-5, with D uncertain. This CDR3 is built from 15 residues. With 1 base removed from V and 3 bases from J, the gap between germline ends came to 10 bases. Germline-derived CDR1 and CDR2 are SNHLY and FYNNEI. The DNA for the CDR3 is TGTGCCAGCAGTGAAGTGCGCAGTTTCAATCAGCCCCAGCATTTT. Translated, it gives CASSEVRSFNQPQHF.

The V and J genes are TRBV9 and TRBJ2-7, with TRBD2 matching 10 bases. In germline, CDR1 is SGDLS, CDR2 YYNGEE. The CDR3 runs to 19 residues. Trimming took 4 bases from V and 5 from J; bases not matched to a gene: 21. The DNA of the CDR3 is TGTGCCAGCAGCACCCGGGACTCCCCAGGGACTAGCGTGCGGGACGAGCAGTACTTC. Translated: CASSTRDSPGTSVRDEQYF.

The V and J genes are TRBV30 and TRBJ1-2; possible D gene TRBD1, 6 bases. V lost 3 bases, J lost 2 bases, and 13 bases lay in between. CDR3 length equals 14 residues. Germline lookup yields CDR1 GTSNPN and CDR2 SVGIG (reference sequence). The DNA of the CDR3 is TGTGCCTGGAGCGAGGACAGCCCGAACTATGGCTACACCTTC. Protein product: CAWSEDSPNYGYTF.

Only a few counts were recorded for this clonotype. The V call is TRBV29-1, the J call TRBJ1-1, with TRBD1 as a possible D gene (5 bases). CDR3 length: 13 amino acids. Trimming left V 4 bases short and J 1 base short, with 10 bases between. Germline lookup yields CDR1 SQVTM and CDR2 ANQGSEA. Here the CDR3 DNA reads TGCAGCGTTGGAAAACAGGCGAACACTGAAGCTTTCTTT. This translates into CSVGKQANTEAFF.

This chain joins TRBV15 and TRBJ2-7; 7 nucleotides match TRBD1. The junction had 11 bases not matched to a gene; V was cut back by 3 bases and J by 3 bases. CDR1 and CDR2 (germline): LNHNV, YYDKDF (reference sequence). The CDR3 is made up of 16 amino acids. The CDR3 DNA reads as TGTGCCACCAGCAGTTCATTCGGGGACAGAAACTACGAGCAGTACTTC. Residues: CATSSSFGDRNYEQYF.

The V gene is TRBV15, the J gene TRBJ1-2; TRBD1 is a possible D gene (5 bases). The CDR3 extends over 18 amino acids. From germline, CDR1 is LNHNV and CDR2 YYDKDF (reference sequence). V shed 0 bases and J shed 2 bases, with 19 bases lying between them. This CDR3 is CATSRDRAGGLENYGYTF. The CDR3 nucleotides read TGTGCCACCAGCAGAGATCGGGCGGGGGGTCTTGAAAACTATGGCTACACCTTC.

V and J are TRBV28 and TRBJ2-2; 9 bases are a match to TRBD1. The junction had 5 bases not matched to a gene; V was cut back by 5 bases and J by 1 base. This CDR3 is built from 16 residues. Germline values: CDR1 MDHEN, CDR2 SYDVKM. The DNA for the CDR3 is TGTGCCAGCAGTGGGGGGACAGGGCTGAACACCGGGGAGCTGTTTTTT. It is translated as CASSGGTGLNTGELFF.

The CDR3 nucleotides read TGTGCCTGGAGTGTAATGACCACAGGTTCACCCCTCCACTTT. Translation: CAWSVMTTGSPLHF. The J gene is TRBJ1-6, the V gene TRBV30, with D possibly TRBD1 on 5 matching bases. This CDR3 is built from 14 residues. V lost 0 bases and J lost 9, with 12 bases in between. Germline loops: CDR1 GTSNPN, CDR2 SVGIG (reference sequence).

This sequence joins TRBV2 and TRBJ1-2, with D possibly matching TRBD1 (5 bases). The V gene lost 5 bases and the J gene lost 9 bases, with 22 bases spanning the gap. The CDR3 is made up of 15 amino acids. The germline V gene encodes CDR1 SNHLY and CDR2 FYNNEI. The CDR3 nucleotides read TGTGCCAGCAGTAACTTTGACCAGGGTATCTTGCGCTACACCTTC. Translation: CASSNFDQGILRYTF.